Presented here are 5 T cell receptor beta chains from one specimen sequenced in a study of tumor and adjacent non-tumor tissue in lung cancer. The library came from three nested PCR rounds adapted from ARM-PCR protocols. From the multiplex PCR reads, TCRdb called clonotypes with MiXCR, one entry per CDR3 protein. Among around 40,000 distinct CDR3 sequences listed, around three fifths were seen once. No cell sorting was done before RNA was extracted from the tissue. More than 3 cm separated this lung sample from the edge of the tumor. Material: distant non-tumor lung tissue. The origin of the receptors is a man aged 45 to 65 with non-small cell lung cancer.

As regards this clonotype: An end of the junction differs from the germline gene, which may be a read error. CDR3: CAWSREPRSDEHYF. For the CDR3, the DNA is TGTGCCTGGAGTAGGGAGCCAAGGTCGGACGAGCACTACTTC. V and J are TRBV30 and TRBJ2-7; tentative D call: TRBD2 (5 bases). CDR1 and CDR2 (germline): GTSNPN, SVGIG (reference sequence). CDR3 size: 14 residues.

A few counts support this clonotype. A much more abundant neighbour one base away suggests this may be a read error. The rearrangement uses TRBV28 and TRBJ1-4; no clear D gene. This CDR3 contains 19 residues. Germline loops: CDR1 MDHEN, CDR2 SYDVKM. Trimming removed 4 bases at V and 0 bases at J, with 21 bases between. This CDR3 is CASSSRAGRSSATNEKLFF. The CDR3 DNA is TGTGCCAGCAGTTCCCGGGCAGGACGATCTTCTGCAACTAATGAAAAACTGTTTTTT.

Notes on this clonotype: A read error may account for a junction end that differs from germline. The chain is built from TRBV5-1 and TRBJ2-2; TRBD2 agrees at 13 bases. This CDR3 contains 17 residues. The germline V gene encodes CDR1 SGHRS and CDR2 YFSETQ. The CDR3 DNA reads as TGCGCCACCAAATGGACTAGCGGGAGTCCAAACACCAGGGAGCTGTTTTTT. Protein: CATKWTSGSPNTRELFF.

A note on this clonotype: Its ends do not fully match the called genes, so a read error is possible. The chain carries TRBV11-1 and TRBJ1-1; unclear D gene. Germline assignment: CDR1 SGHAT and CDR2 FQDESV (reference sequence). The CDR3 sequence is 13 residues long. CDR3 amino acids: CASSPGSGDETFF. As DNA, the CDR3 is TGTGCCAGCAGCCCCGGGTCAGGAGATGAAACTTTCTTT.

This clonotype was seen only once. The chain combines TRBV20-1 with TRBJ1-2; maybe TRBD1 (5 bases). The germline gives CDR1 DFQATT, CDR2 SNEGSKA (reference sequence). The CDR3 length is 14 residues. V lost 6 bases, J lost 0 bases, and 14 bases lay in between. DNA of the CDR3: TGCAGTGCCGCTATCCAGGGAACTAACTATGGCTACACCTTC. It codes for CSAAIQGTNYGYTF.